These 25 T cell receptor beta chains originate from one sample sequenced in a study of blood T cells in healthy people across ages. Alongside a J-beta primer mix, a sample-barcoded 5' primer served in a second PCR lasting roughly 6 to 12 cycles. TCRdb reanalysed the 5' RACE reads using MiXCR and keeps one entry per CDR3 protein. Seen here are 600,000 to 850,000 distinct CDR3 sequences, roughly two fifths observed once, and the top ten hold less than 25%. The sample was blood. The origin of the receptors is a woman aged 55 to 70 in good health.

V usage is TRBV5-1 and J usage is TRBJ1-2, with 10 bases fitting TRBD1. V lost 6 bases to trimming and J lost 2 bases; unmatched junction nucleotides: 4. In germline, CDR1 is SGHRS, CDR2 YFSETQ. The CDR3 covers 14 residues. CDR3 bases: TGCGCCAGCACCGAGACAGGGGGCAACTATGGCTACACCTTC. This translates into CASTETGGNYGYTF.

This clonotype was observed at least ten times. V usage is TRBV20-1 and J usage is TRBJ2-5, with a weak D call TRBD2 (5 bases). Germline CDR1 and CDR2: DFQATT and SNEGSKA (reference sequence). The CDR3 is 14 residues long. The V end was cut by 6 bases, the J end by 4 bases, with 18 bases between. The DNA of the CDR3 is TGCAGTGCGACGAAGGATACTAGGGCAGAGACCCAGTACTTC. Translation gives CSATKDTRAETQYF.

This clonotype appeared many times. The rearrangement links TRBV7-2 to TRBJ2-7; possibly TRBD1 for D (6 bases). The germline CDR1 and CDR2 sequences are SGHTA and FQGNSA. Trimming took 1 base from V and 3 from J, leaving 10 bases between them. The CDR3 consists of 14 residues. The CDR3 coding sequence is TGTGCCAGCAGCTTAGGGTCAGGGGACTACGAGCAGTACTTC. Protein: CASSLGSGDYEQYF.

V gene TRBV20-1 combines with J gene TRBJ2-7; D assignment may be TRBD1 or TRBD2 (5 bases each). V lost 2 bases, J lost 6 bases, and 14 bases lay in between. The CDR3 is made up of 13 amino acids. Germline CDR1 reads DFQATT; CDR2 reads SNEGSKA (reference sequence). CDR3 DNA: TGCAGTGCTAGACCTTCGACAGAGGGCGAGCAGTACTTC. It yields the protein CSARPSTEGEQYF.

In regard to this clonotype: A much larger clonotype is one base distant, so this may be a read error. J is TRBJ2-1 and V is TRBV15, with D possibly matching TRBD2 (6 bases). The V gene's germline CDR1 is LNHNV and CDR2 YYDKDF (reference sequence). The V and J ends lost 5 bases and 6 bases respectively, with 17 bases between them. The CDR3 consists of 15 residues. The CDR3 region is CATSPGGIGCNEQFF. The CDR3 region has the DNA TGTGCCACCAGCCCCGGGGGAATCGGCTGCAATGAGCAGTTCTTC.

There are a few counts of this clonotype. The chain combines TRBV3-1 with TRBJ1-2; D uncertain. Trimming removed 2 bases from V and 8 bases from J, with 21 bases in between. The CDR3 has 16 amino acids. Germline CDR1 and CDR2: LGHDT and YNNKEL (reference sequence). CDR3 DNA: TGTGCCAGCAGCCAATTAGCGAAGGGCCCGCATGACGGCTACACCTTC. Protein sequence: CASSQLAKGPHDGYTF.

This chain joins TRBV12-3 or TRBV12-4 and TRBJ1-2, with D possibly being TRBD1 (5 bases). Trimming shortened V by 4 bases and J by 4 bases, and 13 bases separated the two germline ends. CDR3 length: 14 residues. The CDR3 here is CASSSTAGSYGYTF. Here the CDR3 DNA reads TGTGCCAGCAGTTCTACGGCAGGGTCCTATGGCTACACCTTC.

The sample holds a few counts of this clonotype. The chain has TRBV9 and TRBJ2-3, with 8 bases identical to TRBD1. Germline lookup yields CDR1 SGDLS and CDR2 YYNGEE. The CDR3 length is 17 residues. Germline trimming cut 0 bases from V and 4 bases from J; bases unmatched to any gene: 10. The CDR3 region is CASSVAPDRGGADTQYF. In nucleotides, the CDR3 is TGTGCCAGCAGCGTAGCTCCCGACAGGGGCGGCGCAGATACGCAGTATTTT.

This clonotype was recorded a few times. The chain joins TRBV20-1 to TRBJ2-7, with D uncertain. Trimming cost V 6 bases and J 6 bases, with 18 bases left between them. Per the germline V gene, CDR1 is DFQATT and CDR2 is SNEGSKA (reference sequence). The CDR3 spans 13 residues. CDR3 residues: CSAQPTIRGEQYF. CDR3 DNA sequence: TGCAGTGCGCAACCCACTATACGCGGCGAGCAGTACTTC.

This clonotype was detected a few times. One end of the junction fails to match germline, which may point to a read error. The chain couples TRBV20-1 to TRBJ2-6; 8 bases align to TRBD2. Germline V gene sequence: CDR1 DFQATT, CDR2 SNEGSKA (reference sequence). This CDR3 comprises 16 residues. CDR3 DNA sequence: TGCAGTGCTAGAGAAGGCGGGGGGTTGGGGGCCAACGTCTTGACTTTC. Protein product: CSAREGGGLGANVLTF.

The V call is TRBV29-1, the J call TRBJ2-1; TRBD2 matches 12 bases. Germline CDR1 is SQVTM and CDR2 is ANQGSEA. The CDR3 runs to 12 residues. The DNA of the CDR3 is TGCATTAGTACTAGCGGGGGGAGGGAGCAGTTCTTC. Translating gives CISTSGGREQFF.

This clonotype was seen more than once but under ten times. The genes are TRBV6-2 or TRBV6-3 and TRBJ2-5; no clear D. V gave up 7 bases and J gave up 3 bases, with 21 bases separating them. From germline, CDR1 is MNHEY and CDR2 SVGEGT. The CDR3 loop spans 16 amino acids. The CDR3 coding sequence is TGTGCCAGCACCGGGTATCCGGGCAAAGTTGAAGAGACCCAGTACTTC. It is translated as CASTGYPGKVEETQYF.

The V and J genes are TRBV12-3 or TRBV12-4 and TRBJ1-4; D not resolved. V was pared by 3 bases and J by 7 bases, with 12 bases between. CDR3 length equals 14 residues. CDR3 sequence (DNA): TGTGCCAGCAGTTTGGGTTCCTCGGGTGAAAAACTGTTTTTT. The encoded protein is CASSLGSSGEKLFF.

Points on this clonotype: The junction and the germline gene differ at one end; a read error may be behind it. V is TRBV20-1 and J is TRBJ2-3; 8 bases are shared with TRBD2. From germline, CDR1 is DFQATT and CDR2 SNEGSKA (reference sequence). The CDR3 runs 16 residues. The CDR3 is CSARDFSGSKTDTRYF. The CDR3 nucleotides are TGCAGTGCTAGAGATTTCAGCGGGAGTAAGACAGATACGCGGTATTTT.

This chain joins TRBV4-2 and TRBJ1-4; 9 bases line up with TRBD1. Germline CDR1 is LGHNA and CDR2 is YNFKEQ. The CDR3 has 20 amino acids. V shed 0 bases, J shed 2 bases, and the junction held 13 bases outside the gene matches. The CDR3 nucleotides read TGTGCCAGCAGCCAAGATCCTACCATAACAGGGGGCAGTACTAATGAAAAACTGTTTTTT. Translated, it gives CASSQDPTITGGSTNEKLFF.

This clonotype was detected only a few times. Here the CDR3 DNA reads TGCAGTGCAACGCGGACGAACACTGAAGCTTTCTTT. It is translated as CSATRTNTEAFF. The rearrangement joins TRBV20-1 to TRBJ1-1, with unresolved D. CDR3 size: 12 residues. Germline V gene data show CDR1 as DFQATT and CDR2 as SNEGSKA (reference sequence). Trimming pared 6 bases from V and 1 base from J, leaving 9 bases between.

In its sample, this clonotype was seen a few times. The rearrangement joins TRBV5-1 to TRBJ1-2; TRBD1 is a possible D gene (5 bases). V was cut by 1 base and J by 5 bases, with 12 bases left in between. The CDR3 runs 14 residues. Germline loops: CDR1 SGHRS, CDR2 YFSETQ. In nucleotides, the CDR3 is TGCGCCAGCAGCTTGTTCCCGGGGGAGTATGGCTACACCTTC. This gives the protein CASSLFPGEYGYTF.

The V and J genes are TRBV5-1 and TRBJ1-1; a weak D match, TRBD1 (6 bases). The CDR3 sequence is 13 residues long. The germline V and J ends were trimmed by 3 bases and 5 bases, with 11 bases remaining between them. Germline V CDR1 and CDR2: SGHRS, YFSETQ. This CDR3 is CASSSDSQTEAFF. CDR3 in DNA: TGCGCCAGCAGCTCGGACAGTCAAACTGAAGCTTTCTTT.

The J gene is TRBJ2-3, the V gene TRBV24-1; maybe TRBD2 (5 bases). Germline-derived CDR1 and CDR2 are KGHDR and SFDVKD. V lost 1 base and J lost 3, with 13 bases in between. The CDR3 contains 16 residues. CDR3 loop: CATSDLADRGTDTQYF. DNA for the CDR3: TGTGCCACCAGTGATTTAGCGGACCGGGGAACAGATACGCAGTATTTT.

This chain links TRBV7-3 with TRBJ2-5; 8 bases line up with TRBD2. This CDR3 has 14 residues. V lost 5 bases to trimming and J lost 5 bases; unmatched junction nucleotides: 7. CDR1 is SGHTA and CDR2 is FQGTGA in the germline V gene. In nucleotides, the CDR3 is TGTGCCAGCAGCGGAAGCGGGGGACGGGAGACCCAGTACTTC. It yields the protein CASSGSGGRETQYF.

CDR3 protein: CASSWDTGTSGGTSYNEQYF. The CDR3 DNA follows: TGTGCCAGCAGCTGGGACACCGGGACTAGCGGGGGAACCTCCTACAATGAGCAGTACTTC. The rearrangement joins TRBV7-9 to TRBJ2-1; 14 bases line up with TRBD2. The last part of the DNA fits TRBJ2-7 better; the J call may be wrong. The germline CDR1 and CDR2 sequences are SEHNR and FQNEAQ (reference sequence). This CDR3 spans 20 amino acids.

In this sample, this clonotype turned up a few times. The V and J genes are TRBV5-1 and TRBJ1-3; D gene ambiguous. Trimming removed 2 bases at V and 2 bases at J, with 11 bases between. The CDR3 sequence is 15 residues long. Germline-derived CDR1 and CDR2 are SGHRS and YFSETQ. In DNA, the CDR3 is TGCGCCAGCAGCTTCGGCTCGGAGGCTGGAAACACCATATATTTT. It translates to CASSFGSEAGNTIYF.

This clonotype was seen a handful of times. This chain connects TRBV20-1 to TRBJ1-4; D remains ambiguous. V was trimmed by 0 bases and J by 8 bases, leaving 13 bases between them. The CDR3 length is 14 residues. CDR1 and CDR2 from the germline V gene are DFQATT and SNEGSKA (reference sequence). The CDR3 reads CSARDSRLPEKLFF. CDR3 coding DNA: TGCAGTGCTAGAGATTCAAGGCTACCCGAAAAACTGTTTTTT.

The chain has TRBV12-3 or TRBV12-4 and TRBJ2-1; a weak D match, TRBD2 (7 bases). Trimming cost V 6 bases and J 8 bases, with 17 bases left between them. CDR3 length: 14 residues. The CDR3 region has the DNA TGTGCCAGCAGCTTCAGCGGGAAGGGGGATGAGCAGTTCTTC. Amino acid sequence: CASSFSGKGDEQFF.

The genes are TRBV5-1 and TRBJ1-2; D possibly corresponds to TRBD1 (5 bases). The CDR3 spans 15 residues. V was trimmed by 1 base and J by 3 bases, leaving 13 bases between them. Germline CDR1 is SGHRS and CDR2 is YFSETQ. DNA for the CDR3: TGCGCCAGCAGCTTGCTCGGGACTGATTACTATGGCTACACCTTC. Amino acids: CASSLLGTDYYGYTF. Filled out from reference TRBV5-1 and TRBJ1-2, the complete variable domain reads KAGVTQTPRYLIKTRGQQVTLSCSPISGHRSVSWYQQTPGQGLQFLFEYFSETQRNKGNFPGRFSGRQFSNSRSEMNVSTLELGDSALYLCASSLLGTDYYGYTFGSGTRLTVV.